Below are 10 T cell receptor beta chains sequenced from a single sample in a study of shared clonotypes between healthy human individuals. Method: immunoSEQ multiplex PCR; TCRdb's copy keeps in-frame clones and lacks some. Here the sample spans just under 350,000 clones, more than 60% being singletons. The sequenced sample was memory CD4+ T cells sorted from blood. Subset given: CD45RA-negative fraction. The source of these receptors is a young man in good health.

This CDR3 is CASSEEVSGRYNEQFF. For the CDR3, the DNA is TGTGCCAGCAGTGAAGAAGTTAGCGGGAGATACAATGAGCAGTTCTTC. This rearrangement joins TRBV6-1 to TRBJ2-1, with 9 bases aligning to TRBD2. The CDR3 has 16 residues. Per the germline V gene, CDR1 is MNHNS and CDR2 is SASEGT. V was pared by 1 base and J by 4 bases, with 5 bases of the junction left unmatched.

V and J are TRBV9 and TRBJ2-1, with 11 nucleotides matching TRBD2. Germline-derived CDR1 and CDR2 are SGDLS and YYNGEE. With V trimmed by 4 bases and J by 2 bases, 2 bases remained unmatched. The CDR3 totals 15 residues. The CDR3 protein is CASSQLAGAYNEQFF. The DNA for the CDR3 is TGTGCCAGCAGCCAACTAGCGGGGGCCTACAATGAGCAGTTCTTC.

The V gene is TRBV29-1, the J gene TRBJ2-1; TRBD2 matches 10 bases. With V trimmed by 3 bases and J by 8 bases, 10 bases remained unmatched. This CDR3 contains 15 residues. In germline, CDR1 is SQVTM, CDR2 ANQGSEA. For the CDR3, the DNA is TGCAGCGTTGATGCACCTAGCGGGAGCAGGGATGAGCAGTTCTTC. Translated: CSVDAPSGSRDEQFF.

V and J are TRBV5-6 and TRBJ1-5; D is possibly TRBD1 (6 bases). V was shortened by 4 bases and J by 3 bases, with 14 bases between the two germline ends. The CDR3 extends over 15 amino acids. The germline gives CDR1 SGHDT, CDR2 YYEEEE. The CDR3 DNA reads as TGTGCCAGCAGCGCCGGTGGGGGCTACAATCAGCCCCAGCATTTT. Encoded protein: CASSAGGGYNQPQHF.

This rearrangement joins TRBV27 to TRBJ2-3, with D perhaps matching TRBD1 (5 bases). V lost 4 bases to trimming and J lost 7 bases, with 15 bases between them. The CDR3 length is 14 residues. Germline V gene lookup returns CDR1 MNHEY and CDR2 SMNVEV (reference sequence). The CDR3 protein is CASSSYLKGNTQYF. In nucleotides, the CDR3 is TGTGCCAGCAGTTCCTACCTAAAGGGGAATACGCAGTATTTT.

This clone was counted ten times or more. V is TRBV7-4 and J is TRBJ1-5; the D is unclear. Trimming removed 4 bases at V and 0 bases at J, with 16 bases between. This CDR3 has 17 amino acids. Germline V gene data show CDR1 as SGHVT and CDR2 as SQSDAQ. The CDR3 is CASSSRTLEYSNQPQHF. The DNA for the CDR3 is TGTGCCAGCAGCTCTAGGACGTTGGAGTATAGCAATCAGCCCCAGCATTTT.

The sample holds one count of this clone. V and J are TRBV7-2 and TRBJ2-7; 8 nucleotides agree with TRBD2. The CDR3 consists of 14 residues. The V and J ends lost 5 bases and 3 bases, in that order; junction bases with no gene match: 6. CDR1 and CDR2 from the germline V gene are SGHTA and FQGNSA. The CDR3: CASSPPGGVYEQYF. CDR3 sequence (DNA): TGTGCCAGCAGCCCGCCGGGGGGGGTCTACGAGCAGTACTTC.

The gene calls are TRBV11-2 and TRBJ2-1; D gene ambiguous. V dropped 0 bases and J dropped 5 bases, with 5 bases sitting between them. Germline assignment: CDR1 SGHAT and CDR2 FQNNGV. The CDR3 is 13 residues long. CDR3: CASSLDYHNEQFF. CDR3 DNA: TGTGCCAGCAGCTTAGACTACCACAATGAGCAGTTCTTC.

The rearrangement uses TRBV2 and TRBJ1-1, with a tentative D call TRBD1 (6 bases). V shed 7 bases and J shed 1 base, with 16 bases lying between them. Germline V gene data show CDR1 as SNHLY and CDR2 as FYNNEI. There are 15 residues in the CDR3. The CDR3 here is CASNRARTENTEAFF. CDR3 DNA sequence: TGTGCCAGCAACAGGGCTCGCACCGAGAACACTGAAGCTTTCTTT. Supplemented by reference TRBV2 and TRBJ1-1, the full variable domain reads EPEVTQTPSHQVTQMGQEVILRCVPISNHLYFYWYRQILGQKVEFLVSFYNNEISEKSEIFDDQFSVERPDGSNFTLKIRSTKLEDSAMYFCASNRARTENTEAFFGQGTRLTVV.

This clone was detected ten times or more. The chain combines TRBV12-1 with TRBJ2-1. TRBV12-1 constitutes a pseudogene. This CDR3 region has 17 residues. CDR3: CASTQDQAPISYNEQFF. The DNA for the CDR3 is TGTGCCAGCACCCAGGACCAGGCGCCTATCTCCTACAATGAGCAGTTCTTC.